There are many counts of the clone carrying this TCR beta chain. This CDR3 has 15 amino acids. The V gene lost 2 bases and the J gene lost 5 bases, with 15 bases spanning the gap. Germline CDR1 and CDR2: SEHNR and FQNEAQ (reference sequence). It was uncontrolled infection, other autoimmune disease, pregnancy or lactation that excluded patients. This specimen belongs to a study of T cells in Graves' hyperthyroidism and ophthalmopathy. Study summary: Peripheral blood specimens were obtained at initial diagnosis, prior to any treatment.

RNA transcripts provided the source from which TCR beta CDR3 regions were amplified. The HTBI set primed first-round TCR CDR3 RT-PCR. TCRdb redid the calling of the multiplex PCR reads with MiXCR, one entry per CDR3 protein. The data hold about 290,000 distinct CDR3 sequences, with 15% observed a single time. The receptor comes from a woman in her forties or fifties with Graves' hyperthyroidism that later progressed to Graves' ophthalmopathy. What was sequenced was blood. V is TRBV7-9 and J is TRBJ2-5; maybe TRBD2 (5 bases). For the CDR3, the DNA is TGTGCCAGCAGCTTAACCAGGCTAGCTCGGGAGACCCAGTACTTC. Translation: CASSLTRLARETQYF.